This T cell receptor beta chain originates from a study of CD8 T cells in ankylosing spondylitis. General study findings and limits: Ankylosing spondylitis blood appeared to carry a characteristic TCR beta motif of roughly eight highly homologous variants. Disease-linked clones bore a CD8+ phenotype, appearing relatively rarely in peripheral blood. Reportedly, matched ankylosing spondylitis synovial fluid was significantly enriched for disease-linked clones. Earlier authors reported some of these motif variants in reactive arthritis synovial fluid and blood.

Quantitative 5'-RACE with molecular barcodes produced the TCR beta libraries. In TCRdb, the 5' RACE reads were re-called with MiXCR into one record per CDR3 protein. The sample carries around 770,000 distinct CDR3 sequences, around 20% recorded once. Details on this clonotype: Antigen unknown.

V lost 1 base and J 0 bases, leaving 11 bases between the germline ends. The CDR3 has 17 residues. The V gene's germline CDR1 is SGDLS and CDR2 YYNGEE. The J gene is TRBJ2-6, the V gene TRBV9; a weak D match, TRBD1 (5 bases). The clonotype was recovered from a male donor with ankylosing spondylitis. The sequenced material came from blood, either unsorted or a sorted T cell fraction (not recorded which). The CDR3 loop is CASSVPRESSGANVLTF. DNA for the CDR3: TGTGCCAGCAGCGTACCCAGGGAAAGCTCTGGGGCCAACGTCCTGACTTTC.